This T cell receptor (beta chain) was sequenced in a study of T-cell reconstitution after alpha-beta-depleted transplantation in children. Regarding the study as a whole: Alpha-beta T cells present about two months after transplant were reported to originate from several hundred expanded graft clones. Some patients owed their high day-60 TCRbeta diversity to surviving recipient T cells and thymic progenitors. A year had passed since transplant, and T-cell counts and diversity by then came mostly from newly produced T cells.

CDR3 length: 15 residues. V was trimmed by 4 bases and J by 5 bases, leaving 15 bases between them. Per the germline V gene, CDR1 is LGHDT and CDR2 is YNNKEL (reference sequence). In the case of this clonotype: What it binds is not known.

Unique molecular identifiers were used to barcode this TCRbeta library. Each CDR3 protein gets one entry after TCRdb re-called the PCR reads with MiXCR. The table has about 980,000 distinct CDR3 sequences, roughly 29% seen once. The chain employs TRBV3-1 and TRBJ2-1, with a tentative D call TRBD2 (5 bases). Material: PBMCs, mostly from graft donor cells, obtained 360 days after TCRalphabeta/CD19-depleted stem cell transplant. This clonotype originated in a boy younger than two who had a stem cell transplant for SCID, so the T cells may come from the graft donor. Here the CDR3 DNA reads TGTGCCAGCAGCCCCTGGACTGGATTCGACAATGAGCAGTTCTTC. Translating gives CASSPWTGFDNEQFF.